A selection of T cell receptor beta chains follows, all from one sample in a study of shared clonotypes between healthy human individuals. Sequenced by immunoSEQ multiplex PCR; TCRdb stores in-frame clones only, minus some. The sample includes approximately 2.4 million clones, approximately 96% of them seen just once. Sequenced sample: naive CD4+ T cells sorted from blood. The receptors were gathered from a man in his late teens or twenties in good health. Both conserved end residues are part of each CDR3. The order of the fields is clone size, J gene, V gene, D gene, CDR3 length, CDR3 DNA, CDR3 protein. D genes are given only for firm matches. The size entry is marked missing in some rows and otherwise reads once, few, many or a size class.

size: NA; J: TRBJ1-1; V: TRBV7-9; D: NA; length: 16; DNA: TGTGCCAGCAGCTTAGCTAGGACCACACTTAACACTGAAGCTTTCTTT; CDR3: CASSLARTTLNTEAFF
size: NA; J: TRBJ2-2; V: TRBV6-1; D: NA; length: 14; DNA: TGTGCCAGCAGTGAACTGGCTAACACCGGGGAGCTGTTTTTT; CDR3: CASSELANTGELFF
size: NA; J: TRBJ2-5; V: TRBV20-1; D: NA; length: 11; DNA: TGCAGTGCTAGTTCCCTAGAGACCCAGTACTTC; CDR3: CSASSLETQYF
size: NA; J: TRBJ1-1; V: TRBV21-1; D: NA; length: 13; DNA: TGTGCCAGCAGCAAGTCGGCGTCCACTGAAGCTTTCTTT; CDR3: CASSKSASTEAFF
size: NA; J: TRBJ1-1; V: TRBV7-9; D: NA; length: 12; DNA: TGTGCCAGCAGCTTACGGGACACTGAAGCTTTCTTT; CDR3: CASSLRDTEAFF
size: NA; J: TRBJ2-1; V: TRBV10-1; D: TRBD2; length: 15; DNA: TGCGCCAGCAGCCCAGGACTAGCGGGAGGCGATGAGCAGTTCTTC; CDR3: CASSPGLAGGDEQFF
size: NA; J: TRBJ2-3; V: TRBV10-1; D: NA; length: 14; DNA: TGCGCCAGCAGCCGGGACGCCCGCACAGATACGCAGTATTTT; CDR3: CASSRDARTDTQYF
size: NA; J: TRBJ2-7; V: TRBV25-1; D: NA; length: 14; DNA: TGTGCCAGCCAACCCCGGGGAACTTACTACGAGCAGTACTTC; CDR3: CASQPRGTYYEQYF
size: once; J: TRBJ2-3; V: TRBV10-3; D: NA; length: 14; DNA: TGTGCCATGTCTAGCCCGCCTAGCACAGATACGCAGTATTTT; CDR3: CAMSSPPSTDTQYF
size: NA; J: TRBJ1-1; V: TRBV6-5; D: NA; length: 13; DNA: TGTGCCAGCACCCGAAGTGGGGTCTCTGAAGCTTTCTTT; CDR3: CASTRSGVSEAFF
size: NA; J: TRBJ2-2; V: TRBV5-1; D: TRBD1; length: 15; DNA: TGCGCCAGCAGCCGGAGGACAGGGGACGCCGGGGAGCTGTTTTTT; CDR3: CASSRRTGDAGELFF
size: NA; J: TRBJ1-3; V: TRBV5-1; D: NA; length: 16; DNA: TGCGCCAGCAGCTTGGAAGGGACCGGGTTTGGAAACACCATATATTTT; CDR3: CASSLEGTGFGNTIYF
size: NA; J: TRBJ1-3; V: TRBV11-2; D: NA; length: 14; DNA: TGTGCCAGCAGCTTCGACAGAGGGGGAAACACCATATATTTT; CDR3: CASSFDRGGNTIYF
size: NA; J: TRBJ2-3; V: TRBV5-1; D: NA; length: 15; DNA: TGCGCCAGCAGCTTGTACCCCGACTTCACAGATACGCAGTATTTT; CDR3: CASSLYPDFTDTQYF
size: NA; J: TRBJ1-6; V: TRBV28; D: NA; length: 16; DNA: TGTGCCAGCAGTTTATCGGAAAGCTCCTATAATTCACCCCTCCACTTT; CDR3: CASSLSESSYNSPLHF
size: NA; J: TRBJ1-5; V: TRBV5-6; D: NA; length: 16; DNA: TGTGCCAGCAGCTTGAGCTATCGAAATAGCAATCAGCCCCAGCATTTT; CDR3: CASSLSYRNSNQPQHF
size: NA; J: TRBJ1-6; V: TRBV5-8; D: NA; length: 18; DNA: TGTGCCAGCAGCTTGTTTGTCGGGTCTAGCTCCTATAATTCACCCCTCCACTTT; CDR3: CASSLFVGSSSYNSPLHF
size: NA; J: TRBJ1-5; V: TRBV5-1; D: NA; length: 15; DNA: TGCGCCAGCAGCTTGGACGGTAGGGAGGGTCAGCCCCAGCATTTT; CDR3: CASSLDGREGQPQHF
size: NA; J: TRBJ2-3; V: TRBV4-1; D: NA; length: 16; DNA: TGCGCCAGCAGCCTGTTTGCGGAGCGGAGGGCAGATACGCAGTATTTT; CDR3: CASSLFAERRADTQYF
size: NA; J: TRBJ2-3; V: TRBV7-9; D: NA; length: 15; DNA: TGTGCCAGCAGCCCGACGGGCCTTAGCACAGATACGCAGTATTTT; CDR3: CASSPTGLSTDTQYF
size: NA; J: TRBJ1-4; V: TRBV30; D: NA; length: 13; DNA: TGTGCCTGGAGTAGCCAAGGGGGTGAAAAACTGTTTTTT; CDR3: CAWSSQGGEKLFF
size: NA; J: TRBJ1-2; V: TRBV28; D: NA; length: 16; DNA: TGTGCCAGCAGTCCGCCCCCGGGGGGCAGGGGAAATGGCTACACCTTC; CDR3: CASSPPPGGRGNGYTF